The entry that follows covers one T cell receptor (beta chain) sequence. The antigen remains unidentified. The source of the sample is a study of cytomegalovirus exposure and HLA in healthy donors. Primers: 60 Vbeta forward and 13 Jbeta reverse. The repertoire was sequenced with immunoSEQ multiplex PCR; TCRdb's copy has only in-frame clones and lacks some. Here the sample spans roughly 150,000 clones, around 68% being singletons. Overall study results and limits: Follow-up analysis later connected one missense variant in DCLRE1C with trimming of TCR beta V- and J-genes.

The sample was PBMCs. The receptor was derived from a man aged 25-45 years in good health and CMV-seropositive.

Here the CDR3 reads CASSPSDRNGDNSNQPQHF. The CDR3 nucleotides read TGTGCCAGCAGTCCGTCGGACAGGAATGGCGATAATAGCAATCAGCCCCAGCATTTT. The V call is TRBV6-4, the J call TRBJ1-5; 7 positions match TRBD1. V lost 5 bases, J lost 0 bases, and 16 bases stayed unmatched. CDR3 size: 19 residues. Germline CDR1 reads MRHNA; CDR2 reads SNTAGT.